A single sample is the source of the 5 T cell receptor beta chains below, sequenced in a study of CD8 T cells in Susac syndrome. An input of roughly 0.45 to 1 ug of RNA was subjected to reverse transcription using random hexamers. From the immunoSEQ multiplex PCR reads, TCRdb called clonotypes with MiXCR, one entry per CDR3 protein. The sample contains 240,000 or so distinct CDR3 sequences, 90% to 96% of which appear only once. Source material: CD4+ T cells from PBMCs. The receptors stem from a human donor with Susac syndrome.

J is TRBJ2-1 and V is TRBV20-1, with TRBD2 matching 7 bases. The CDR3 sequence is 16 residues long. Germline lookup yields CDR1 DFQATT and CDR2 SNEGSKA (reference sequence). The ends lost 4 bases at V and 4 bases at J; junction bases unmatched: 13. The CDR3: CSANPFGSGLYNEQFF. CDR3 coding DNA: TGCAGTGCTAACCCATTTGGTAGCGGGCTATACAATGAGCAGTTCTTC.

The chain recombines TRBV2 with TRBJ2-7; a weak D match, TRBD1 (5 bases). The CDR3 consists of 14 residues. The V gene's germline CDR1 is SNHLY and CDR2 FYNNEI. Trimming removed 7 bases at V and 3 bases at J, with 16 bases between. Here the CDR3 reads CASKDKTLGYEQYF. CDR3 nucleotide sequence: TGTGCCAGCAAGGACAAAACCTTGGGCTACGAGCAGTACTTC.

This chain joins TRBV11-2 and TRBJ1-5, with a possible D match to TRBD1 (6 bases). Deletions cut 4 bases from V and 4 bases from J, with 8 bases between. The CDR3 runs 13 residues. The germline CDR1 and CDR2 sequences are SGHAT and FQNNGV. The CDR3 DNA sequence: TGTGCCAGCAGCTCTCAGGGGAATCAGCCCCAGCATTTT. This gives the protein CASSSQGNQPQHF.

The chain employs TRBV9 and TRBJ2-1; 7 nucleotides agree with TRBD2. The CDR3 spans 15 residues. CDR1 SGDLS and CDR2 YYNGEE come from the germline V gene. V shed 0 bases and J 4 bases; nucleotides not matched to a gene: 4. CDR3 amino acids: CASSVGGRGYNEQFF. CDR3 DNA sequence: TGTGCCAGCAGCGTAGGCGGGAGAGGATACAATGAGCAGTTCTTC.

V usage is TRBV28 and J usage is TRBJ1-2; 11 bases map to TRBD1. Germline-derived CDR1 and CDR2 are MDHEN and SYDVKM. The V segment lost 10 bases and the J segment 7 bases; nucleotides outside the gene matches: 5. This CDR3 region has 12 residues. CDR3 protein: CATRTGGFGYTF. The CDR3, as DNA: TGTGCCACGCGGACAGGGGGCTTTGGCTACACCTTC.